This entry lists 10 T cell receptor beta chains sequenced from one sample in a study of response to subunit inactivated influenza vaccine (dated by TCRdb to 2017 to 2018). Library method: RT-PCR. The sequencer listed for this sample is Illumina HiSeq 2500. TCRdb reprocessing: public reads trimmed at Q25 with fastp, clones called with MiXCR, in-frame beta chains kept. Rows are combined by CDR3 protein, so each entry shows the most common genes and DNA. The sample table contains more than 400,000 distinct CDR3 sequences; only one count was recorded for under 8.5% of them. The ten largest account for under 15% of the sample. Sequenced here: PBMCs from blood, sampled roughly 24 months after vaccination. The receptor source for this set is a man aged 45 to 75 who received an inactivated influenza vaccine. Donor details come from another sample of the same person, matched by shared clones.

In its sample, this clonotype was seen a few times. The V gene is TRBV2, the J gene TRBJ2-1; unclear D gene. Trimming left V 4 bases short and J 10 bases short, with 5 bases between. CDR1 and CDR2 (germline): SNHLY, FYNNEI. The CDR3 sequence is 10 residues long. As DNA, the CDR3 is TGTGCCAGCAGTGCGCAGGAGCAGTTCTTC. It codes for CASSAQEQFF. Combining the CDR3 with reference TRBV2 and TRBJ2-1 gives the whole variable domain EPEVTQTPSHQVTQMGQEVILRCVPISNHLYFYWYRQILGQKVEFLVSFYNNEISEKSEIFDDQFSVERPDGSNFTLKIRSTKLEDSAMYFCASSAQEQFFGPGTRLTVL.

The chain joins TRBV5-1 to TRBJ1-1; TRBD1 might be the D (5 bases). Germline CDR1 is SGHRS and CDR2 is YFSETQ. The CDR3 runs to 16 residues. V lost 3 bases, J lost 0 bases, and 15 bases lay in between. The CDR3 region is CASSWGGGDLNTEAFF. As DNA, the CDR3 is TGCGCCAGCAGCTGGGGGGGAGGAGACTTGAACACTGAAGCTTTCTTT.

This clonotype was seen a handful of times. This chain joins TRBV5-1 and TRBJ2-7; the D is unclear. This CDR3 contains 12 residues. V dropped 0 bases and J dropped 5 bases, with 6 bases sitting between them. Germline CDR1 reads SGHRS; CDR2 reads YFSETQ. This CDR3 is CASSLAAHEQYF. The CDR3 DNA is TGCGCCAGCAGCTTGGCCGCCCACGAGCAGTACTTC.

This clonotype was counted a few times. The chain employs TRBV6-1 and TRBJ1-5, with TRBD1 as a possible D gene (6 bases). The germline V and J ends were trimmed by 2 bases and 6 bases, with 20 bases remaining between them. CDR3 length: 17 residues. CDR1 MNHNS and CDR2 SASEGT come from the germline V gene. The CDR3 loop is CASSESEGGRKGQPQHF. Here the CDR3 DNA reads TGTGCCAGCAGTGAAAGCGAGGGGGGGCGGAAGGGTCAGCCCCAGCATTTT.

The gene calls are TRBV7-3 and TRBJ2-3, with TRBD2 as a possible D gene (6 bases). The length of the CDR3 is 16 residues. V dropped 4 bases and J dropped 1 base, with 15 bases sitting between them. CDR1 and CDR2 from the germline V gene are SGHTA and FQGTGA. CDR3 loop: CASSSNLGGGTDTQYF. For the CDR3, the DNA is TGTGCCAGCAGCTCCAATCTCGGGGGAGGCACAGATACGCAGTATTTT.

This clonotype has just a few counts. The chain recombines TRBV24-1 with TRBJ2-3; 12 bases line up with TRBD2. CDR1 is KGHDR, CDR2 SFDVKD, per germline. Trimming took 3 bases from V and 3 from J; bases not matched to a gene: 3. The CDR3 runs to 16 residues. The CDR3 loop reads CATSDKTSGSTDTQYF. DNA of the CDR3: TGTGCCACCAGTGATAAGACTAGCGGGAGTACAGATACGCAGTATTTT.

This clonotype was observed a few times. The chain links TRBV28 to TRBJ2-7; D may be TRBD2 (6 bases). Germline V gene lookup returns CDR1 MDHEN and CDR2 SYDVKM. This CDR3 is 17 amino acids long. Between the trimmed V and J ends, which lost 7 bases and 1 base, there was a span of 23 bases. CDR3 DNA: TGTGCCAGCAAGTGGGGCTATGGACGGGGACTTTCCTACGAGCAGTACTTC. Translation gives CASKWGYGRGLSYEQYF.

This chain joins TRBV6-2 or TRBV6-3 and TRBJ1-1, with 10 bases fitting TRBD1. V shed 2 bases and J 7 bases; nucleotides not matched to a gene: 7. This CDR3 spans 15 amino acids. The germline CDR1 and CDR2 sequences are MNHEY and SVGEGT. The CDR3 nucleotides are TGTGCCAGCAGTTACCCCGGGACAGGGGTCGTTGAAGCTTTCTTT. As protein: CASSYPGTGVVEAFF.

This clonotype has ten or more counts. CDR3 bases: TGTGCCAGCAGGGCGGACCCGGGACTCCACGAGCAGTACTTC. Its protein product is CASRADPGLHEQYF. The chain links TRBV12-3 or TRBV12-4 to TRBJ2-7, with D possibly TRBD2 on 6 matching bases. V shed 6 bases and J shed 5 bases, with 17 bases lying between them. The CDR3 spans 14 residues.

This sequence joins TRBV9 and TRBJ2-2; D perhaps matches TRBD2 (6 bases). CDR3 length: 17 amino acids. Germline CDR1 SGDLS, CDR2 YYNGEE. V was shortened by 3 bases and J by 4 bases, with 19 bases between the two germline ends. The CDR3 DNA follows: TGTGCCAGCAGCGCCTCACGGGGAGGAGAGGTCACCGGGGAGCTGTTTTTT. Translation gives CASSASRGGEVTGELFF.